These 22 T cell receptor beta chains came from one sample sequenced in a study of synovial regulatory T cells in juvenile arthritis. Here immunoSEQ multiplex PCR was the method, and the copy in TCRdb shows in-frame clones only, minus some. The record lists 7,700 or so clones, of which the ten most abundant hold roughly 1.8%. Input material: Treg cells from blood. The subset was: remaining (HLA-DR-negative) circulating blood Treg cells. All receptors come from a donor younger than 35 with juvenile idiopathic arthritis.

J is TRBJ2-7 and V is TRBV10-3. From germline, CDR1 is ENHRY and CDR2 SYGVKD. The CDR3 runs to 13 residues. The coding DNA is unavailable. CDR3: CAISESPLPEQYF.

This chain links TRBV19 with TRBJ2-5; TCRdb's D call of TRBD1 is untestable without DNA. CDR1 LNHDA and CDR2 SQIVND come from the germline V gene (reference sequence). The CDR3 has 14 amino acids. The DNA sequence is not available. This CDR3 reads CASSRRQGQETQYF.

This chain connects TRBV6-1 to TRBJ2-2; TCRdb designates TRBD2, a call that cannot be tested without DNA. The CDR3 contains 13 residues. DNA for this receptor is not on file. Germline V gene lookup returns CDR1 MNHNS and CDR2 SASEGT. The CDR3 loop is CASITRVAGELFF.

The chain carries TRBV7-2 and TRBJ2-1; the D gene TCRdb calls, TRBD2, cannot be checked with no DNA. The CDR3 extends over 14 amino acids. Nucleotide data are not available. The germline gives CDR1 SGHTA, CDR2 FQGNSA. The CDR3 sequence: CASSQRAFRDEQFF.

The V call is TRBV2, the J call TRBJ1-1; TCRdb calls TRBD1, which cannot be checked without DNA. The CDR3 extends over 14 amino acids. No coding sequence is recorded. Per the germline V gene, CDR1 is SNHLY and CDR2 is FYNNEI. The CDR3 sequence is CASSTLQGGTEAFF.

V and J are TRBV7-9 and TRBJ2-7. This CDR3 has 13 amino acids. This entry has no DNA. Germline V CDR1 and CDR2: SEHNR, FQNEAQ (reference sequence). The CDR3 here is CASSCPTCSEQYF.

The chain couples TRBV11-1 to TRBJ1-1. CDR3 length: 12 residues. DNA is not recorded here. The germline gives CDR1 SGHAT, CDR2 FQDESV (reference sequence). The CDR3 sequence: CASMGLGTEAFF.

Considering frequency, this clone is medium-sized (0.01 to 0.1%). The chain carries TRBV6-5 and TRBJ1-2. The CDR3 consists of 14 residues. No DNA is listed. Germline V gene lookup returns CDR1 MNHEY and CDR2 SVGAGI. The CDR3 loop reads CASSYSRAVYGYTF.

The chain is built from TRBV20-1 and TRBJ1-5. The CDR3 loop spans 11 amino acids. The DNA is not on file. The germline gives CDR1 DFQATT, CDR2 SNEGSKA (reference sequence). CDR3 loop: CSATGWGAQHF.

Considering frequency, this clone is medium-sized (0.01 to 0.1%). The chain uses TRBV6-1 and TRBJ1-2. This CDR3 contains 12 residues. DNA is not recorded here. Germline V gives CDR1 MNHNS, CDR2 SASEGT. The CDR3: CASSARAYGYTF.

CDR3 amino acids: CASSFTGRETQYF. V usage is TRBV11-2 and J usage is TRBJ2-5. The CDR3 length is 13 residues. The coding DNA is unavailable. CDR1 is SGHAT, CDR2 FQNNGV, per germline.

The chain links TRBV5-1 to TRBJ2-1; the TCRdb call, TRBD2, lacks DNA for checking. The CDR3 length is 14 residues. Only the protein sequence is given. The germline CDR1 and CDR2 sequences are SGHRS and YFSETQ. CDR3 region: CASSGRGLSNEQFF.

This clone registers medium-sized (0.01 to 0.1%) by frequency. The J gene is TRBJ2-7, the V gene TRBV5-1. The length of the CDR3 is 13 residues. The DNA is not on file. Per the germline V gene, CDR1 is SGHRS and CDR2 is YFSETQ. This chain's CDR3 is CASSLAGDREQYF.

The V and J genes are TRBV9 and TRBJ2-3; lacking DNA, the TRBD2 call made by TCRdb goes unchecked. The germline V gene has CDR1 SGDLS and CDR2 YYNGEE. The CDR3 extends over 14 amino acids. The nucleotide record is missing. This chain's CDR3 is CASRAGLTTDTQYF.

The chain links TRBV5-1 to TRBJ1-4; TCRdb names TRBD1, which stays unverified in the absence of DNA. Per germline, CDR1 SGHRS and CDR2 YFSETQ. This CDR3 is 14 amino acids long. There is no recorded DNA. The CDR3 sequence is CASSRTGEMEKLFF.

This clone counts as large by frequency. The V gene is TRBV7-2, the J gene TRBJ2-7; the TRBD1 assignment by TCRdb is unverifiable without DNA. The CDR3 totals 14 residues. The DNA sequence is not available. Germline values: CDR1 SGHTA, CDR2 FQGNSA. The CDR3 loop is CASSLPQIRYEQYF.

The rearrangement links TRBV19 to TRBJ2-1; TCRdb indicates TRBD2, and absent DNA this call remains unverified. CDR1 and CDR2 (germline): LNHDA, SQIVND (reference sequence). This CDR3 is built from 19 residues. Only the protein is available. CDR3 loop: CASSREGLAGAISYNEQFF.

This chain joins TRBV28 and TRBJ1-1; the D gene TCRdb calls, TRBD1, cannot be checked with no DNA. The CDR3 loop spans 18 amino acids. No nucleotide data were recorded. Germline loops: CDR1 MDHEN, CDR2 SYDVKM. The CDR3 is CASSLSPGQGALNTEAFF.

This chain uses TRBV7-2 with TRBJ1-5. The V gene's germline CDR1 is SGHTA and CDR2 FQGNSA. The CDR3 has 13 amino acids. The DNA sequence is not available. The CDR3 loop is CASSFSSNQPQHF.

Considering frequency, this clone is medium-sized. The rearrangement uses TRBV9 and TRBJ2-3. This CDR3 is built from 14 residues. Nucleotide data are not available. Per the germline V gene, CDR1 is SGDLS and CDR2 is YYNGEE. Here the CDR3 reads CASSVKRGEDTQYF.

The CDR3 loop is CASSYSLAVNEQFF. This rearrangement joins TRBV6-5 to TRBJ2-1; absent DNA, TCRdb's TRBD2 call cannot be checked. This CDR3 contains 14 residues. DNA is not on record. Germline loops: CDR1 MNHEY, CDR2 SVGAGI.

The rearrangement uses TRBV5-1 and TRBJ2-5. In germline, CDR1 is SGHRS, CDR2 YFSETQ. The CDR3 contains 13 residues. No DNA is given. The CDR3 sequence: CASSFVGQETQYF.